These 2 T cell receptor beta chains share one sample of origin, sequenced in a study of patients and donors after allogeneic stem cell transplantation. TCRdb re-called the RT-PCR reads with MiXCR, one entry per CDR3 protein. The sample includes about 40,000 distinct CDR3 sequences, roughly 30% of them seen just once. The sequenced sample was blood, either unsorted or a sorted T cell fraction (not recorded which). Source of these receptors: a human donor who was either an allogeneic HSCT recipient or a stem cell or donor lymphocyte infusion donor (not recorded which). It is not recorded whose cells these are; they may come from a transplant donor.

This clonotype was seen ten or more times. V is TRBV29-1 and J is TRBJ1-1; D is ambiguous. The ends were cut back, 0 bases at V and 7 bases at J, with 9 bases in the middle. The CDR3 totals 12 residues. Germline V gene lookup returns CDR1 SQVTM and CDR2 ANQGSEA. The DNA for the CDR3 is TGCAGCGTTGAAGAGGGTGGGATTGAAGCTTTCTTT. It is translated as CSVEEGGIEAFF.

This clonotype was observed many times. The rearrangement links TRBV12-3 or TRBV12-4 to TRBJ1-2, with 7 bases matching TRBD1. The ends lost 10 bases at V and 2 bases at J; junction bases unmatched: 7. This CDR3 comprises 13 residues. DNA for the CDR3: TGTGCCACCGAAGGGGGCCTCAACTATGGCTACACCTTC. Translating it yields CATEGGLNYGYTF.